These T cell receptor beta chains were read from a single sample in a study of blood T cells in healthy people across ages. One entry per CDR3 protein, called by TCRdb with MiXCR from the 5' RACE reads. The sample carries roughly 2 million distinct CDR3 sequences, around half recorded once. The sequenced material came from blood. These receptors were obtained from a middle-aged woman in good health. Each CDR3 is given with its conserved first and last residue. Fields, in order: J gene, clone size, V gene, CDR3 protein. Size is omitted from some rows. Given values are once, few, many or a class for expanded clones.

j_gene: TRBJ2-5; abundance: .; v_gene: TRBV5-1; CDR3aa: CASSDPRGETQYF
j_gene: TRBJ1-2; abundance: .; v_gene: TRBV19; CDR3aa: CASSWVRVHGYTF
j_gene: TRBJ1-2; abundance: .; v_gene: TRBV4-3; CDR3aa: CASSQVEVGYDAGYTF
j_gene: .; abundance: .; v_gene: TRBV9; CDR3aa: CASSVSGTIQETQYF
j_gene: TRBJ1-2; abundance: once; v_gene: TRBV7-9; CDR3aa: CASSWDPSSYTF
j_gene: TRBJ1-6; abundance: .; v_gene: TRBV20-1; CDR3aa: CSASLAQNSPLHF
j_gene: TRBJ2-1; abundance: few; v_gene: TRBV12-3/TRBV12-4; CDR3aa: CASSPAGTGRNEQFF
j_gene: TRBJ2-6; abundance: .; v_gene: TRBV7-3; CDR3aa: CASSLVGQALPSGANVLTF
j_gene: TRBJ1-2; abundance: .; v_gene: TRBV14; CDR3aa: CASSLRTGGYGYTF
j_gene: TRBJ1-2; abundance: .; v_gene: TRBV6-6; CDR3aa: CASSFQAGDYGYTF
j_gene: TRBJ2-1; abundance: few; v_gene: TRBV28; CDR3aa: CASSRPEQGVDEQFF
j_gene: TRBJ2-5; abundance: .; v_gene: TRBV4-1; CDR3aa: CASSQGLAGVWETQYF
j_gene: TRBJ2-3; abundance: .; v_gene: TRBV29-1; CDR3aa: CSVSAFPTDTQYF
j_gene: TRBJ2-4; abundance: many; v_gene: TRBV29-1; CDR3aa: CSVETGVDIQYF
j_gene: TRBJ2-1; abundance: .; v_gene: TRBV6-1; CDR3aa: CASRGSRGGEESYNEQFF
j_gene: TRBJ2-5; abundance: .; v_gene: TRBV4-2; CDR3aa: CASSQVAGAYNEQYF
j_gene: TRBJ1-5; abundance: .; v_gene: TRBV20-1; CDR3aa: CSASGGRGYNQPQHF
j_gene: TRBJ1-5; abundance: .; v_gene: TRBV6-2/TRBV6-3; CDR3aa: CASTRAGSNQPQHF
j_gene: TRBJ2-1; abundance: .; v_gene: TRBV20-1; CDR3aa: CSAMTSGGYNEQFF
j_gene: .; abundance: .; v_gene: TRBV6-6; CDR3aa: CASSHGTGFETQYF
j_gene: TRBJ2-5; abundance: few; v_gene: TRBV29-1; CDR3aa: CSVETGTGQTGRRIQYF
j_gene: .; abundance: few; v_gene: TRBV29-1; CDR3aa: CSVLVETQYF
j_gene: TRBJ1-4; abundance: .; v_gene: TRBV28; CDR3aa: CASSLAGTFNEKLFF
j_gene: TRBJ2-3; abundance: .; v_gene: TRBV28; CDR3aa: CASSSLSGGVDTQYF
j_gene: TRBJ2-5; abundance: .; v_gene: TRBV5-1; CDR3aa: CASSAEGYQETQYF
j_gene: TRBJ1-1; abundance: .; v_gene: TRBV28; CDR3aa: CASSLYPDRNTEAFF
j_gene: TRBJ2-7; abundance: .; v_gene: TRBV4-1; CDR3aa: CASSLAGDRSPYEQYF
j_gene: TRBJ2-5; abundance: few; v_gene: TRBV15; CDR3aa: CATRTGGLGETQYF
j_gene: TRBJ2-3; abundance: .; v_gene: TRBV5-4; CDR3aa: CASSSPSPAGGTQYF